This TCR beta chain was documented in a study of PD-L1 blockade in urothelial cancer listed by TCRdb under 2017. A note on the overall study: All patients started therapy in the mid-2010s and received atezolizumab 1,200 mg intravenously every 3 weeks. Twenty-five of 29 patients were males with bladder-origin urothelial cancer, and about 65% of the roughly 30 reported a prior smoking history. Patients had an ECOG performance status of 0 or 1 and had received between 0 and 3 prior chemotherapy regimens. Blood samples were analyzed 3 weeks after the start of treatment (second dose) and 6 weeks after the start of treatment. Blood samples yielded a median of about 150,000 T cells and tens of thousands of unique TCRs, with median clonality roughly 0.085. The study, an exploratory multi-omic analysis, examined somatic, immune and clinical correlates of response to PD-L1 blockade with atezolizumab in urothelial cancer. Pretreatment tumor samples, along with matched peripheral blood serially collected before and after atezolizumab treatment, were subjected to TCR sequencing. Progression-free survival longer than 6 months counted as durable clinical benefit, and TCR features were additionally tested against both progression-free and overall survival. In the same patients, whole exome sequencing and RNA sequencing of pretreatment tumors were performed in addition to TCR sequencing. Nine patients achieved durable clinical benefit and approximately 20 did not. Twenty-nine patients had pretreatment blood TCR-seq, around 25 had at least one posttreatment blood collection, and around 25 had tumor TCR-seq. Paper-wide results and their limitations: A pretreatment peripheral blood TCR clonality below the median was linked to improved progression-free and overall survival. Small sample size (n ≈ 28) and many exploratory analyses mean the results are intended to be hypothesis-generating. Among patients with durable benefit, tumor-associated TCR clones showed greater expansion in peripheral blood 3 weeks after treatment started (n ≈ 24, p = 0.022).

CDR1 and CDR2, looked up from the germline V gene, are SGHNT and YENEEA. The CDR3 has 13 amino acids, counting the end cysteine and phenylalanine. Only the CDR3 part of the read is kept: 39 bases, read in frame from the first base. Trimming removed 6 bases from V and 3 bases from J; the gene matches leave 3 bases unexplained. About this clone: It has no known antigen specificity. No clone much larger than this one lies a single base away; base qualities are absent.

Synthetic TCR analog templates were spiked into each PCR so that absolute template abundance could be estimated from read counts. The immunoSEQ assay was used to amplify TCRbeta CDR3 regions from genomic DNA with bias-controlled V and J gene primers. Sequencing of rearranged TCRbeta segments was performed at approximately 20X coverage. The source study handled its data this way. Clustering was used to correct sequencing errors, and CDR3s were annotated against IMGT to assign V, D and J genes. Downstream analyses used only productive TCRbeta rearrangements and left out out-of-frame or stop-codon sequences. Clonality was calculated as one minus the Shannon entropy normalized by the log of the number of unique productive sequences. Clones differing between time points or between blood and tumor were identified using Fisher's exact test with Benjamini-Hochberg correction, with an adjusted p below 0.01 applied as the threshold. TCRdb mirrors the immuneACCESS table, restricted to in-frame sequences. Some clones are absent from its copies; in checked studies, under half trace to an unresolved V gene, and the reason for the others is unknown. The DNA was the basis for D and trimming; V, J and clone size are from that table. The sample profile shows 95,000 to 150,000 clones; 86% of them were found once. Clones ranked in the top ten supply 2% to 2.5% of the sample.

The label giving this sample's time point can be read as: peripheral blood 6 weeks after treatment start. The cohort included 29 patients with locally advanced or metastatic urothelial carcinoma who were treated at Memorial Sloan Kettering on a trial protocol. Peripheral blood mononuclear cells were collected pretreatment and during treatment, with between 1 and 8 total time points obtained per patient. The Qiagen DNeasy Blood extraction kit was used to purify genomic DNA from total PBMCs and tumor samples. PBMCs were collected pretreatment and during treatment and were isolated and stored as previously described.

This chain joins TRBV11-3 to TRBJ2-7, with 9 bases in between that match TRBD1. The material sequenced was PBMCs, taken around atezolizumab (anti-PD-L1) treatment. This sequence was found in a man in his fifties with urothelial cancer. The DNA sequence reads TGTGCCAGCAGATCGGACAGGGGCTACGAGCAGTACTTC. Translated, this gives CASRSDRGYEQYF.